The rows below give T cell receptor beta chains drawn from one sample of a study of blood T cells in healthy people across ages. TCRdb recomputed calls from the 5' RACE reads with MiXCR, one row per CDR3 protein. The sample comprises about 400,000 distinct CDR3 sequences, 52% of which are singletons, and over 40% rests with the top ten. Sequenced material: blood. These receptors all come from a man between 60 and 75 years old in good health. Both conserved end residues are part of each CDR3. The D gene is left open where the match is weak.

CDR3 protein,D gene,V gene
CASSPLRTGLKGETQYF,TRBD1,TRBV12-3/TRBV12-4
CSVEDLGGGADTQYF,TRBD2,TRBV29-1
CASSPSYQETQYF,-,TRBV7-2
CASSFRGYGYTF,-,TRBV7-9
CASSRWGDDGYTF,-,TRBV7-2
CASSLAARGVGSYEQYF,-,TRBV5-6
CSTRQGQETQYF,TRBD1,TRBV29-1
CSARDSRVGGYEQYF,-,TRBV20-1
CAWSVPGGNEQFF,TRBD2,TRBV30
CAILDSPSYEQYF,-,TRBV10-3
CASNRRGGPEDEQYF,-,TRBV6-5
CSASVLGKETQYF,-,TRBV20-1
CASSRRGYYTF,-,TRBV13
CASSPLPSNTGELFF,-,TRBV7-2
CASSEGRRGEFF,-,TRBV7-2
CASSRLQGREGGELFF,TRBD1,TRBV7-8
CASSKATSGYNEQFF,TRBD2,TRBV28
CASSEGLMGDTQYF,-,TRBV2
CASKGGLAGGIEQYF,TRBD2,TRBV6-5
CSARATGTSGWDYEQFF,TRBD2,TRBV20-1
CATSTGTISYEQYF,-,TRBV10-3
CASRDRSAGANVLTF,-,TRBV6-2/TRBV6-3
CASSNPVRAYEQYF,-,TRBV21-1
CASSLSGRGGEQYF,-,TRBV27
CSVVGTEQFF,-,TRBV29-1
CASRRGEGGYGYTF,-,TRBV6-5
CSARDGVKSDTQYF,-,TRBV20-1
CATSRDFWGDVGQETQYF,-,TRBV15
CTSSQEGQQETQYF,-,TRBV4-3
CASSQDHPTDTQYF,-,TRBV4-2
CASSGGRRPTSTDTQYF,-,TRBV12-3/TRBV12-4
CAIRGGTGETQYF,-,TRBV10-3
CSASSGSAKNIQYF,TRBD2,TRBV20-1
CASTRTGSNEQFF,TRBD1,TRBV7-9
CASSPFLTGGSYNEQFF,-,TRBV7-2
CASSLDPGVRQYF,-,TRBV7-6
CASSQGTGPISTDTQYF,-,TRBV4-1
CASSLQFYEQYF,-,TRBV12-3/TRBV12-4
CASSFGTQEQYF,-,TRBV7-9
CASALRGEQFF,-,TRBV12-5
CASSSGQGRNIQYF,TRBD1,TRBV28
CSVDTGLAGAGNEQFF,TRBD2,TRBV29-1